This TCR beta chain was sequenced during a study of response to subunit inactivated influenza vaccine (dated by TCRdb to about 2018). With respect to the entire study: The study used deep quantitative T cell receptor repertoire profiling to track responses to a trivalent subunit inactivated influenza vaccine.

Counted from cysteine to phenylalanine, this CDR3 has 15 amino acids. The CDR3 DNA has 45 bases and is translated from base 1. V is trimmed back by 2 bases and J by 6 bases, and the junction contains 8 bases that no gene match accounts for. Taken from the germline V gene, the CDR1 and CDR2 loops are ENHRY and SYGVKD. Comment on this clonotype: Its antigen specificity is not known. No much larger clonotype is one base removed from it; base qualities were not supplied.

The library relied on RT-PCR. Reads for this sample came from an Illumina HiSeq 2500. TCRdb took the public reads, trimmed them with fastp at Q25, ran MiXCR for clone calling and kept in-frame beta chains. For every CDR3 protein sequence, its rows merge into one entry that carries the most common genes and DNA. This sample gives approximately 680,000 distinct CDR3 sequences in total; around 16% of them show up just once. The ten top clones hold about 9.9% of the sample. Points the paper makes about the study in general: According to the authors, only a limited number of new T cells may be recruited by each seasonal influenza vaccination.

This sequence was found in a man over 45 who received an inactivated influenza vaccine. Donor details come from another sample of the same person, matched by shared clones. This material consisted of PBMCs from blood, taken less than 13 days after vaccination. The rearrangement joined TRBV10-3 to TRBJ2-3; TRBD1 lines up with 7 middle nucleotides. The sequenced DNA is TGTGCCATCAGTGAGGGGGGACAGTATAGGGATACGCAGTATTTT. Translated, it reads CAISEGGQYRDTQYF.